A single T cell receptor beta chain is shown here with its context. Its antigen remains unidentified. CDR3 length: 13 amino acids. Germline V lookup: CDR1 LGHNT, CDR2 FRNRAP. Trimming shortened V by 7 bases and J by 4 bases, and 12 bases separated the two germline ends. The sample comes from a study of early T cells in non-severe SARS-CoV-2 infection. As for the study in general: The study sequenced bulk RNA from unsorted whole blood, with chains unpaired. Study-level findings and limits: Comparison of clonotypes with VDJdb favored anti-spike CD8 responses while missing private and CD4 specificities.

Researchers tagged individual cDNA molecules with unique molecular identifiers. TCRdb reprocessed the 5' RACE reads via MiXCR and lists one record per CDR3 protein. The table shows about 57,000 distinct CDR3 sequences, with roughly 13% occurring only once. The V and J genes are TRBV12-5 and TRBJ2-3, with D perhaps matching TRBD1 (5 bases). Sample: whole blood. The clonotype originates from an adult who was a healthcare worker with PCR-confirmed SARS-CoV-2 infection or an uninfected control (not recorded which). The CDR3 region is CASALGAADTQYF. Written as DNA, the CDR3 is TGTGCTAGTGCATTAGGGGCGGCAGATACGCAGTATTTT.